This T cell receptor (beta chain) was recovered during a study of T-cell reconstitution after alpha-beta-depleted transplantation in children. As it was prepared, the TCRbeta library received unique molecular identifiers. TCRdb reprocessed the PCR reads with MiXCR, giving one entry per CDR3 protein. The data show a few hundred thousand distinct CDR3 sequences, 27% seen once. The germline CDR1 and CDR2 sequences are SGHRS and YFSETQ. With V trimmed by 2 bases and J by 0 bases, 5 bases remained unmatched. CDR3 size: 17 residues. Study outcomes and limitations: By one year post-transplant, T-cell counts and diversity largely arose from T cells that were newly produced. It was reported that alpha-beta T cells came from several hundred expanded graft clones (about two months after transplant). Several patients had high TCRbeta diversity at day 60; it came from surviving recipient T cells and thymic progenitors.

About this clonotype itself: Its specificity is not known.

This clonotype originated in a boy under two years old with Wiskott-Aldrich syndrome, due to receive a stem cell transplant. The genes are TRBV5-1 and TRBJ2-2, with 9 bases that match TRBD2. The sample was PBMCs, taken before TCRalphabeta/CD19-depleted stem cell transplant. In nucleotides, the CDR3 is TGCGCCAGCAGCTTCGGGGCGGGAGGGCCGAACACCGGGGAGCTGTTTTTT. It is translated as CASSFGAGGPNTGELFF. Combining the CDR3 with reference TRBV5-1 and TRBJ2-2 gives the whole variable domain KAGVTQTPRYLIKTRGQQVTLSCSPISGHRSVSWYQQTPGQGLQFLFEYFSETQRNKGNFPGRFSGRQFSNSRSEMNVSTLELGDSALYLCASSFGAGGPNTGELFFGEGSRLTVL.